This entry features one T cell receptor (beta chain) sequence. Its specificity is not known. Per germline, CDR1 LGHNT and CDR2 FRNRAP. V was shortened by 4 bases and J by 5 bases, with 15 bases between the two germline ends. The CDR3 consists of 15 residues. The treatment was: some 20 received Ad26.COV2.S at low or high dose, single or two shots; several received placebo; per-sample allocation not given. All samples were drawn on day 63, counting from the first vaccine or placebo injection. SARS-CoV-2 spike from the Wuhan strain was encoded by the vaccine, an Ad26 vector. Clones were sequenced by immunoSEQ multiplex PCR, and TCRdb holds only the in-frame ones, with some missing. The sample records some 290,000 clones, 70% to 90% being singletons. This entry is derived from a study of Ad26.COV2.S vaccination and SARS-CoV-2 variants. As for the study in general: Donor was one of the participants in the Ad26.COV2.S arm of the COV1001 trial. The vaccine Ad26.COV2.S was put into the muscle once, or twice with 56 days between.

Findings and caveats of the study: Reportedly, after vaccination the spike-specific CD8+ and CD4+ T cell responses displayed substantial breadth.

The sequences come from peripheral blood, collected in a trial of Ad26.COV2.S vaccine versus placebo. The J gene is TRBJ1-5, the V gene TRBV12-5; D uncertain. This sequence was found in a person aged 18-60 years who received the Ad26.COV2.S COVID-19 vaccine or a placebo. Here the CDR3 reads CASGSPYMGHQPQHF. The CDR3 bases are TGTGCTAGTGGTTCCCCATACATGGGCCATCAGCCCCAGCATTTT.